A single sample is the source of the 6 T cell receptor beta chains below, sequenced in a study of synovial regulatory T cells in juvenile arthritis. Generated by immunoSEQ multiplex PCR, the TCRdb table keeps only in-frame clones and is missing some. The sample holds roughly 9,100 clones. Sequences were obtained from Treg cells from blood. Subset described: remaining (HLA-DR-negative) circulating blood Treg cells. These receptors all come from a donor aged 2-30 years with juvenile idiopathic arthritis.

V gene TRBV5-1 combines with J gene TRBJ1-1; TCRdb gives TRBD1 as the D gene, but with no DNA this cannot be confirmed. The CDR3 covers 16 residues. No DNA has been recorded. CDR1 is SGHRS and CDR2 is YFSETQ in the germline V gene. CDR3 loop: CASSLGGLLMNTEAFF. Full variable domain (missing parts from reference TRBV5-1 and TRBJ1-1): KAGVTQTPRYLIKTRGQQVTLSCSPISGHRSVSWYQQTPGQGLQFLFEYFSETQRNKGNFPGRFSGRQFSNSRSEMNVSTLELGDSALYLCASSLGGLLMNTEAFFGQGTRLTVV.

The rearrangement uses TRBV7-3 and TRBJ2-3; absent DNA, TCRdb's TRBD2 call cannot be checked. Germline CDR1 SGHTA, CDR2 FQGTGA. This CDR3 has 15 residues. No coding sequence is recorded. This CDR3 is CASSRAGGPTDTQYF.

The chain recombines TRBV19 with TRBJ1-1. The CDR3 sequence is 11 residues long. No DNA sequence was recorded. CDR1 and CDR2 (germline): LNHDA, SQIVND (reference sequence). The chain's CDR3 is CASSRVFEAFF.

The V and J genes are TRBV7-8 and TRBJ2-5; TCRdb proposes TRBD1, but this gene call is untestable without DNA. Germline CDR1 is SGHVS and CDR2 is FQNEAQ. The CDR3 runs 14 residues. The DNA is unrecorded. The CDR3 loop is CASSRTGGGETQYF.

CDR3 loop: CASTKTSLVTGELFF. This chain links TRBV9 with TRBJ2-2; TCRdb's D call of TRBD2 is untestable without DNA. There are 15 residues in the CDR3. The protein alone is recorded here. Germline V gene sequence: CDR1 SGDLS, CDR2 YYNGEE.

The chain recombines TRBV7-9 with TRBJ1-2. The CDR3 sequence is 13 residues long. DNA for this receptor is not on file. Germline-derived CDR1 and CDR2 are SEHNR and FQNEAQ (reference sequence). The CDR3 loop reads CASSLGTAGGYTF.